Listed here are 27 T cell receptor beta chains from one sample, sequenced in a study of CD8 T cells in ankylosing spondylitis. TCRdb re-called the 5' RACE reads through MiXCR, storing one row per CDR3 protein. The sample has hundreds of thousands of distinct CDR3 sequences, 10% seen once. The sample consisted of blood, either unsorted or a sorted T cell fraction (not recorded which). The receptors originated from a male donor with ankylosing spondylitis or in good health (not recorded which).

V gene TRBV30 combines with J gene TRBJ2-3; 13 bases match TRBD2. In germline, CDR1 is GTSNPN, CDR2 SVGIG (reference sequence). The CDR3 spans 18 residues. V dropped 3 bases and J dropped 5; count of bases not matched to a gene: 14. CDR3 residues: CAWSGLAGATSAGDTQYF. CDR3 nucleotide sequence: TGTGCCTGGAGCGGACTAGCGGGGGCCACCTCCGCGGGAGATACGCAGTATTTT. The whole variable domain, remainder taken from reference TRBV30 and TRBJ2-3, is SQTIHQWPATLVQPVGSPLSLECTVEGTSNPNLYWYRQAAGRGLQLLFYSVGIGQISSEVPQNLSASRPQDRQFILSSKKLLLSDSGFYLCAWSGLAGATSAGDTQYFGPGTRLTVL.

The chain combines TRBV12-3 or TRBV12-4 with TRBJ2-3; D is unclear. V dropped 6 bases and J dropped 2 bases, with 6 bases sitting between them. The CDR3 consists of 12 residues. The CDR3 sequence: CASRTTTDTQYF. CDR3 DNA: TGTGCCAGCAGAACTACCACAGATACGCAGTATTTT.

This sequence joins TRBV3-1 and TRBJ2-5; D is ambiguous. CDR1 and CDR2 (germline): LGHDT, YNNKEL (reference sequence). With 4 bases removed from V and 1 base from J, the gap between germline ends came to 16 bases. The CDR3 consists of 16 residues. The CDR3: CASSRTGLAGQETQYF. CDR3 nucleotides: TGTGCCAGCAGCCGAACGGGTCTGGCAGGCCAAGAGACCCAGTACTTC.

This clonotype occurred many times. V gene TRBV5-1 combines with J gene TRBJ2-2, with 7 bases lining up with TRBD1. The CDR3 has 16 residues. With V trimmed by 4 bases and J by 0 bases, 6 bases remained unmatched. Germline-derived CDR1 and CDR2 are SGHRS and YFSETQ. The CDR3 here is CASSPGQTPNTGELFF. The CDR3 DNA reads TGCGCCAGCAGCCCGGGACAGACCCCGAACACCGGGGAGCTGTTTTTT.

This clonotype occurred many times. The CDR3 nucleotides are TGCAGCGTTGTCGCGGGGAACACTGAAGCTTTCTTT. Amino acids: CSVVAGNTEAFF. The gene calls are TRBV29-1 and TRBJ1-1, with D unresolved. The CDR3 has 12 amino acids. Germline V gene sequence: CDR1 SQVTM, CDR2 ANQGSEA. V shed 4 bases and J shed 1 base, with 7 bases lying between them.

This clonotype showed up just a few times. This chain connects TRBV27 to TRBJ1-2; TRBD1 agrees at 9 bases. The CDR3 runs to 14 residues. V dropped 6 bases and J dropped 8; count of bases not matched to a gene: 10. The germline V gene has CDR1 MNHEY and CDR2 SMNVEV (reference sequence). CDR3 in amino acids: CASRGTGRKGGYTF. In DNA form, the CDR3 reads TGTGCCAGCAGGGGGACAGGGAGGAAAGGGGGCTACACCTTC.

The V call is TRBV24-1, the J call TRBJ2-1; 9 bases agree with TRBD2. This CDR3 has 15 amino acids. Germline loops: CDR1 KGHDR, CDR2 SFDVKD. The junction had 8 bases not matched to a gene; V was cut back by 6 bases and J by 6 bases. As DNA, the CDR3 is TGTGCCACCAGTCTAGGGACTAGCCCCCTCAATGAGCAGTTCTTC. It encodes CATSLGTSPLNEQFF.

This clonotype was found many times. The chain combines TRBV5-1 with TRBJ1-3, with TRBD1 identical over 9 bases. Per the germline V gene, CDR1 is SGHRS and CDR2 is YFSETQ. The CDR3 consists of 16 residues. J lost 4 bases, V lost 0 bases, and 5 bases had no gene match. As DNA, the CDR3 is TGCGCCAGCAGCTTGGCTGGGACAGGGAACGGAAACACCATATATTTT. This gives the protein CASSLAGTGNGNTIYF.

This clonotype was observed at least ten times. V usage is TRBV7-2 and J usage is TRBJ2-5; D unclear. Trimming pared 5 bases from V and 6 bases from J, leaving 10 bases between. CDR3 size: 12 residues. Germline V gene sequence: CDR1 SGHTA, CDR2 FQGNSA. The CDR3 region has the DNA TGTGCCAGCAGCGGCTTGACGAAGACCCAGTACTTC. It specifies CASSGLTKTQYF.

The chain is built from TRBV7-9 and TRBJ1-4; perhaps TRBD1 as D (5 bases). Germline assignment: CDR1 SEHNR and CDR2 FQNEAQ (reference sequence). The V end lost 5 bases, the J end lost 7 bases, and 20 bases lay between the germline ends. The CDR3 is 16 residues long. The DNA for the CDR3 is TGTGCCAGCAGCCCCTCAGCGGATGCAGGGTTTGAAAAACTGTTTTTT. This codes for CASSPSADAGFEKLFF.

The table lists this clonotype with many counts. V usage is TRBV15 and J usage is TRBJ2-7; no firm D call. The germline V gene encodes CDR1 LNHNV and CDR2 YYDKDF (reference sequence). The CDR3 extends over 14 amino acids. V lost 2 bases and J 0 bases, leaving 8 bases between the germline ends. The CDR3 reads CATSRTGLSYEQYF. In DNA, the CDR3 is TGTGCCACCAGCAGAACCGGCCTCTCCTACGAGCAGTACTTC.

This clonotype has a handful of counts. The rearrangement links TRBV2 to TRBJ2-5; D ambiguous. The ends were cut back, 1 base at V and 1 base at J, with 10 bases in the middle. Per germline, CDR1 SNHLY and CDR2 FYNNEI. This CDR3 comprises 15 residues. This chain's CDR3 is CASSEGVTTQETQYF. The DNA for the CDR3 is TGTGCCAGCAGTGAAGGGGTCACGACCCAAGAGACCCAGTACTTC.

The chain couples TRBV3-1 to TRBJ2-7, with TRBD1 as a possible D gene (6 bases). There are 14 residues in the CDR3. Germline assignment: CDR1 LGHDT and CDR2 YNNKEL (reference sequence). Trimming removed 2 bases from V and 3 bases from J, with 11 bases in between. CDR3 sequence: CASSQKQGYYEQYF. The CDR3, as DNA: TGTGCCAGCAGCCAAAAGCAGGGGTACTACGAGCAGTACTTC.

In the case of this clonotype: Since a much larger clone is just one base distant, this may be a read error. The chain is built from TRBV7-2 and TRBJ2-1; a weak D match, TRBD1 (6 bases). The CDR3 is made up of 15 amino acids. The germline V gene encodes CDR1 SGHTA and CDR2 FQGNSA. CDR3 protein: CASSPDSSSYNGQFF. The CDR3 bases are TGTGCCAGCAGCCCGGACAGTTCGTCCTACAATGGGCAGTTCTTC.

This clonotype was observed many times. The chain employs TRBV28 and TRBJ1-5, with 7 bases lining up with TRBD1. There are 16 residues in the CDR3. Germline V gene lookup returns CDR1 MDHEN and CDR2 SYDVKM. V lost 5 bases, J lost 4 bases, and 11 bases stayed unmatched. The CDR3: CASSPRGGGGNQPQHF. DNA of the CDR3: TGTGCCAGCAGTCCCAGGGGAGGGGGCGGTAATCAGCCCCAGCATTTT.

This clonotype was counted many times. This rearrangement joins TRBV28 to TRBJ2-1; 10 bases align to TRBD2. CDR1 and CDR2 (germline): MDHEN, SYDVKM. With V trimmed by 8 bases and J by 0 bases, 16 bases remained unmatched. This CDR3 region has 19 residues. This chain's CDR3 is CASGLLGAGGGSSYNEQFF. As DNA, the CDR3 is TGTGCCAGCGGTCTCCTTGGAGCGGGGGGGGGAAGCTCCTACAATGAGCAGTTCTTC.

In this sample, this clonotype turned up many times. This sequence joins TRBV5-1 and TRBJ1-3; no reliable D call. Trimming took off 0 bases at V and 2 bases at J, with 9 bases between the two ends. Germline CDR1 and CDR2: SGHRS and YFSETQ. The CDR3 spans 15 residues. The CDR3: CASSLGESAGNTIYF. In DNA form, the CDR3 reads TGCGCCAGCAGCTTGGGGGAGTCGGCTGGAAACACCATATATTTT.

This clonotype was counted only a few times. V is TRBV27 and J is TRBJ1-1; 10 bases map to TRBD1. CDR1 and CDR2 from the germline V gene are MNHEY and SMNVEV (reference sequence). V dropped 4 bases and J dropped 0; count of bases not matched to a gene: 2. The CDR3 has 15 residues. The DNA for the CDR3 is TGTGCCAGCAGTTGGGACAGGGGTTTGAACACTGAAGCTTTCTTT. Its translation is CASSWDRGLNTEAFF.

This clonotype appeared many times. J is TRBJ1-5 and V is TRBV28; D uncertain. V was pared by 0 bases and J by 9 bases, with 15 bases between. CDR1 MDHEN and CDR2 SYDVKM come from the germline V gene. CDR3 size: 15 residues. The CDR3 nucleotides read TGTGCCAGCAGTTTATGGGAAGGAGCCAGAATGCCCCAGCATTTT. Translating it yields CASSLWEGARMPQHF.

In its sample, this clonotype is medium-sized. This CDR3 reads CSARQGAMRGYTF. CDR3 nucleotide sequence: TGCAGTGCTAGACAGGGTGCGATGCGGGGCTACACCTTC. This chain links TRBV20-1 with TRBJ1-2; tentatively, D is TRBD1 (5 bases). Germline V CDR1 and CDR2: DFQATT, SNEGSKA (reference sequence). Between the trimmed V and J ends, which lost 2 bases and 8 bases, there was a span of 15 bases. The CDR3 is 13 residues long.

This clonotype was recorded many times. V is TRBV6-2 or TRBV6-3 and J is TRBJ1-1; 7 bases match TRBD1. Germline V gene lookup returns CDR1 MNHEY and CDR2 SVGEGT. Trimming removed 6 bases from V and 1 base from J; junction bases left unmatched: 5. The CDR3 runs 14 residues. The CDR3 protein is CASSRGGPNTEAFF. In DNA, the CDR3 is TGTGCCAGCAGCCGAGGGGGCCCGAACACTGAAGCTTTCTTT.

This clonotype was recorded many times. The CDR3 loop reads CASSRKLARGTDTQYF. The CDR3 nucleotides are TGTGCCAGCAGCCGAAAACTAGCGCGTGGGACAGATACGCAGTATTTT. The chain carries TRBV7-8 and TRBJ2-3; 7 nucleotides agree with TRBD2. V trimming: 5 bases; J trimming: 3 bases; junction bases outside the gene matches: 11. CDR3 length equals 16 residues. The germline CDR1 and CDR2 sequences are SGHVS and FQNEAQ.

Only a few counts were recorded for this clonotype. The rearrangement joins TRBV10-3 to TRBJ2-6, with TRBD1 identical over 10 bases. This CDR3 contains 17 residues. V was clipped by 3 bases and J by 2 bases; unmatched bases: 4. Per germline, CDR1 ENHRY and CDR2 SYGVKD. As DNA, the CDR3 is TGTGCCATCAGTGACCGGACAGGGGGGACTGGGGCCAACGTCCTGACTTTC. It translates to CAISDRTGGTGANVLTF.

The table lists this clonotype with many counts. The CDR3 reads CASSPLEASTEAFF. The CDR3 region has the DNA TGTGCCAGCAGCCCCCTGGAAGCATCCACTGAAGCTTTCTTT. The chain employs TRBV7-2 and TRBJ1-1; D unresolved. V was cut by 5 bases and J by 4 bases, with 14 bases left in between. The CDR3 sequence is 14 residues long. Germline CDR1 is SGHTA and CDR2 is FQGNSA.

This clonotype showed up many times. CDR3 protein: CASTPFRALVRETQYF. Written as DNA, the CDR3 is TGTGCCAGCACCCCCTTCCGAGCATTAGTGCGGGAGACCCAGTACTTC. The chain joins TRBV7-8 to TRBJ2-5; no clear D gene. V was cut by 7 bases and J by 5 bases, with 23 bases left in between. This CDR3 region has 16 residues. Germline assignment: CDR1 SGHVS and CDR2 FQNEAQ.

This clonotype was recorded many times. The CDR3 here is CASSLQGVTGELFF. CDR3 in DNA: TGCGCCAGCAGCTTACAGGGTGTTACCGGGGAGCTGTTTTTT. This rearrangement joins TRBV5-1 to TRBJ2-2, with D possibly TRBD1 on 6 matching bases. The germline V and J ends were trimmed by 2 bases and 5 bases, with 10 bases remaining between them. The CDR3 spans 14 residues. Per the germline V gene, CDR1 is SGHRS and CDR2 is YFSETQ.

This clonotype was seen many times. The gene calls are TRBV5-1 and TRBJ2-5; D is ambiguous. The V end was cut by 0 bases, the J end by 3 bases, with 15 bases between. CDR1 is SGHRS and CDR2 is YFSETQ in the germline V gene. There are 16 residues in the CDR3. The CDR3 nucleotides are TGCGCCAGCAGCTTGGTTTTCGACTTTACAAAAGAGACCCAGTACTTC. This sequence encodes CASSLVFDFTKETQYF.